The T cell receptor beta chain described here comes from a study of blood T cell repertoires in COVID-19. Regarding this clone: Other DNA sequences in this sample translate to the same CDR3.

Study processing details: Nucleated cell number was recorded as an estimate derived from reference gene primer amplification. Method: immunoSEQ multiplex PCR; TCRdb's copy keeps in-frame clones and lacks some. V, J and clone size are taken as reported in that table, and D and trimming were inferred from the DNA itself. This table holds 250,000 to 400,000 clones, more than 75% found once. The TCR originated in a man aged 45-65 years with active or convalescent COVID-19. The sequenced sample consisted of peripheral blood.

The CDR3 nucleotides read TGCGCCAGCAGCCGGACAGGAGTTAATGAAAAACTGTTTTTT. Its protein product is CASSRTGVNEKLFF. This sequence joins TRBV5-1 and TRBJ1-4; 7 bases match TRBD1. The CDR3 sequence is 14 residues long. Looked up from germline, CDR1 is SGHRS and CDR2 is YFSETQ. V trimming: 4 bases; J trimming: 4 bases; junction bases outside the gene matches: 4.